The 28 T cell receptor beta chains presented below share a single source sample, sequenced in a study of shared clonotypes between healthy human individuals. Method: immunoSEQ multiplex PCR; TCRdb's copy keeps in-frame clones and lacks some. This sample has some 600,000 clones, with about 96% found just once. Naive-designated CD8 cells lacked CD45RO, were positively enriched for CCR7, and omitted terminally differentiated effector memory CD45RA+ cells. The sample comprised naive CD8+ T cells sorted from blood. Receptor source: a woman aged 25 to 39 in good health.

The chain carries TRBV2 and TRBJ2-7; D is uncertain. The CDR3 consists of 14 residues. Trimming took 1 base from V and 1 from J, leaving 8 bases between them. Germline CDR1 is SNHLY and CDR2 is FYNNEI. The CDR3 reads CASSEGASSYEQYF. The CDR3, as DNA: TGTGCCAGCAGTGAAGGGGCCTCTTCCTACGAGCAGTACTTC.

The V call is TRBV2, the J call TRBJ2-1; D possibly matches TRBD1 or TRBD2 (5 bases each). From germline, CDR1 is SNHLY and CDR2 FYNNEI. The CDR3 loop spans 13 amino acids. V lost 6 bases to trimming and J lost 4 bases, with 10 bases between them. The CDR3 sequence: CASRSGAYNEQFF. CDR3 DNA: TGTGCCAGCAGGTCCGGGGCGTACAATGAGCAGTTCTTC.

The gene calls are TRBV28 and TRBJ2-3, with 11 nucleotides matching TRBD2. V was clipped by 6 bases and J by 0 bases; unmatched bases: 8. The V gene's germline CDR1 is MDHEN and CDR2 SYDVKM. The CDR3 extends over 17 amino acids. CDR3 nucleotides: TGTGCCAGCAGGATCGGTACTAGCGGGAGTAGCACAGATACGCAGTATTTT. Protein product: CASRIGTSGSSTDTQYF. The variable domain in full, completed from reference TRBV28 and TRBJ2-3, reads DVKVTQSSRYLVKRTGEKVFLECVQDMDHENMFWYRQDPGLGLRLIYFSYDVKMKEKGDIPEGYSVSREKKERFSLILESASTNQTSMYLCASRIGTSGSSTDTQYFGPGTRLTVL.

J is TRBJ2-5 and V is TRBV10-3; either TRBD1 or TRBD2 may supply D (6 bases each). In germline, CDR1 is ENHRY, CDR2 SYGVKD. The CDR3 is 17 amino acids. The V end lost 4 bases, the J end lost 1 base, and 19 bases lay between the germline ends. The CDR3 spells CAISASPAGGFQETQYF. CDR3 nucleotide sequence: TGTGCCATCAGTGCAAGCCCTGCCGGGGGCTTCCAAGAGACCCAGTACTTC.

This clone showed up just once. The chain has TRBV18 and TRBJ2-7, with D hard to call. The CDR3 is 17 amino acids. The germline V and J ends were trimmed by 1 base and 2 bases, with 18 bases remaining between them. CDR1 is KGHSH and CDR2 is LQKENI in the germline V gene. The CDR3 DNA reads as TGTGCCAGCTCACCACGGGCCATTCGGCGTCGAACCTACGAGCAGTACTTC. Its translation is CASSPRAIRRRTYEQYF.

This chain connects TRBV19 to TRBJ1-5, with 9 bases matching TRBD1. The V and J ends lost 5 bases and 4 bases, in that order; junction bases with no gene match: 9. The CDR3 length is 16 residues. CDR1 and CDR2 from the germline V gene are LNHDA and SQIVND (reference sequence). The DNA for the CDR3 is TGTGCCAGTAGTCCCTGGGACAGGGCAATGAATCAGCCCCAGCATTTT. This encodes CASSPWDRAMNQPQHF.

The genes are TRBV5-4 and TRBJ2-7; D possibly corresponds to TRBD2 (5 bases). Per germline, CDR1 SGHNT and CDR2 YYREEE (reference sequence). The CDR3 consists of 14 residues. V lost 3 bases to trimming and J lost 3 bases, with 13 bases between them. CDR3 in amino acids: CASSWGVSLYEQYF. In DNA, the CDR3 is TGTGCCAGCAGCTGGGGAGTCAGTCTCTACGAGCAGTACTTC.

J is TRBJ2-5 and V is TRBV7-3; a weak D match, TRBD2 (6 bases). Germline V CDR1 and CDR2: SGHTA, FQGTGA. Trimming removed 5 bases at V and 0 bases at J, with 13 bases between. The CDR3 totals 15 residues. The CDR3 protein is CASSQGGWDQETQYF. The DNA of the CDR3 is TGTGCCAGCAGCCAGGGAGGTTGGGACCAAGAGACCCAGTACTTC. The whole variable domain, filled in from reference TRBV7-3 and TRBJ2-5, reads GAGVSQTPSNKVTEKGKYVELRCDPISGHTALYWYRQSLGQGPEFLIYFQGTGAADDSGLPNDRFFAVRPEGSVSTLKIQRTERGDSAVYLCASSQGGWDQETQYFGPGTRLLVL.

This sequence joins TRBV5-4 and TRBJ2-1, with a tentative D call TRBD1 (6 bases). This CDR3 has 17 amino acids. The V and J ends lost 4 bases and 8 bases respectively, with 25 bases between them. Germline V gene lookup returns CDR1 SGHNT and CDR2 YYREEE (reference sequence). In DNA form, the CDR3 reads TGTGCCAGCAGCGGTCCCCGCCCAGGGGCTCCCTTCGATGAGCAGTTCTTC. Protein: CASSGPRPGAPFDEQFF.

This chain uses TRBV18 with TRBJ2-5, with 12 bases lining up with TRBD2. V shed 3 bases, J shed 5 bases, and the junction held 10 bases outside the gene matches. This CDR3 is built from 17 residues. The V gene's germline CDR1 is KGHSH and CDR2 LQKENI. The CDR3, as DNA: TGTGCCAGCTCACCTCTTAGGACTAGCGGGAAAGGGGAGACCCAGTACTTC. Translating it yields CASSPLRTSGKGETQYF.

The chain joins TRBV28 to TRBJ1-1, with TRBD1 as a possible D gene (6 bases). The V and J ends lost 2 bases and 5 bases respectively, with 18 bases between them. This CDR3 has 16 amino acids. CDR1 MDHEN and CDR2 SYDVKM come from the germline V gene. Written as DNA, the CDR3 is TGTGCCAGCAGTTTAGCCCTAGAAGGGGGAAGAACTGAAGCTTTCTTT. Its translation: CASSLALEGGRTEAFF.

The rearrangement links TRBV27 to TRBJ2-7, with 8 bases lining up with TRBD1. In germline, CDR1 is MNHEY, CDR2 SMNVEV (reference sequence). This CDR3 spans 15 amino acids. V dropped 2 bases and J dropped 1; count of bases not matched to a gene: 4. The CDR3 nucleotides are TGTGCCAGCAGTTTAAACGGACAGGGTTCCTACGAGCAGTACTTC. The encoded protein is CASSLNGQGSYEQYF.

This clone was recorded once. The chain has TRBV5-4 and TRBJ2-3, with 7 bases matching TRBD2. This CDR3 has 15 residues. J lost 6 bases, V lost 2 bases, and 9 bases had no gene match. The germline V gene has CDR1 SGHNT and CDR2 YYREEE (reference sequence). The CDR3 loop is CASSFRRESGDTQYF. In nucleotides, the CDR3 is TGTGCCAGCAGCTTCAGGCGGGAGTCGGGGGATACGCAGTATTTT.

V gene TRBV5-6 combines with J gene TRBJ2-2, with 10 bases identical to TRBD2. V shed 4 bases, J shed 6 bases, and the junction held 6 bases outside the gene matches. The CDR3 totals 15 residues. Germline V gene sequence: CDR1 SGHDT, CDR2 YYEEEE. The chain's CDR3 is CASSGGLAPPGELFF. As DNA, the CDR3 is TGTGCCAGCAGCGGGGGACTAGCGCCGCCCGGGGAGCTGTTTTTT. Supplemented by reference TRBV5-6 and TRBJ2-2, the full variable domain reads DAGVTQSPTHLIKTRGQQVTLRCSPKSGHDTVSWYQQALGQGPQFIFQYYEEEERQRGNFPDRFSGHQFPNYSSELNVNALLLGDSALYLCASSGGLAPPGELFFGEGSRLTVL.

The chain joins TRBV9 to TRBJ2-3, with D perhaps TRBD2 (6 bases). V shed 0 bases and J shed 2 bases, with 10 bases lying between them. The germline CDR1 and CDR2 sequences are SGDLS and YYNGEE. This CDR3 has 15 amino acids. CDR3 region: CASSVVAGYTDTQYF. CDR3 DNA sequence: TGTGCCAGCAGCGTAGTTGCGGGATACACAGATACGCAGTATTTT. Together with reference TRBV9 and TRBJ2-3, the CDR3 gives the full variable domain: DSGVTQTPKHLITATGQRVTLRCSPRSGDLSVYWYQQSLDQGLQFLIQYYNGEERAKGNILERFSAQQFPDLHSELNLSSLELGDSALYFCASSVVAGYTDTQYFGPGTRLTVL.

This chain uses TRBV28 with TRBJ2-3; 11 bases match TRBD2. The germline V gene has CDR1 MDHEN and CDR2 SYDVKM. Trimming took 3 bases from V and 2 from J; bases not matched to a gene: 4. The CDR3 spans 16 residues. The CDR3 sequence is CASSLGLAVTTDTQYF. Here the CDR3 DNA reads TGTGCCAGCAGTTTGGGACTAGCGGTAACCACAGATACGCAGTATTTT.

The sample holds one count of this clone. The chain couples TRBV13 to TRBJ2-7, with unresolved D. This CDR3 comprises 14 residues. Germline V lookup: CDR1 PRHDT, CDR2 FYEKMQ (reference sequence). Deletions cut 1 base from V and 2 bases from J, with 9 bases between. Written as DNA, the CDR3 is TGTGCCAGCAGCTTAGATGTCAGACCCTACGAGCAGTACTTC. Translating gives CASSLDVRPYEQYF. Full variable domain (remainder filled in from reference TRBV13 and TRBJ2-7): AAGVIQSPRHLIKEKRETATLKCYPIPRHDTVYWYQQGPGQDPQFLISFYEKMQSDKGSIPDRFSAQQFSDYHSELNMSSLELGDSALYFCASSLDVRPYEQYFGPGTRLTVT.

The chain carries TRBV6-5 and TRBJ2-1; D remains unclear. The V end was cut by 0 bases, the J end by 4 bases, with 7 bases between. Germline CDR1 MNHEY, CDR2 SVGAGI. The CDR3 totals 14 residues. CDR3 in DNA: TGTGCCAGCAGTTACTCCTCCGGGTACAATGAGCAGTTCTTC. This encodes CASSYSSGYNEQFF.

The rearrangement links TRBV4-1 to TRBJ1-2; 7 nucleotides line up with TRBD1. Germline lookup yields CDR1 MGHRA and CDR2 YSYEKL. CDR3 size: 16 residues. Trimming at V came to 2 bases and at J to 4 bases, leaving 10 bases not matched to a gene. CDR3 in DNA: TGCGCCAGCAGCCAAAAGCTCCTGGACAGGAGCTATGGCTACACCTTC. Protein product: CASSQKLLDRSYGYTF.

V and J are TRBV2 and TRBJ2-5; TRBD2 aligns across 10 bases. Trimming cost V 6 bases and J 3 bases; bases outside gene matches: 10. Germline V gives CDR1 SNHLY, CDR2 FYNNEI. This CDR3 comprises 16 residues. The CDR3 DNA reads TGTGCCAGCAGGCCGGGACTAGCGACCTCGGAAGAGACCCAGTACTTC. Protein sequence: CASRPGLATSEETQYF.

As regards this clone: The identical CDR3 is also encoded by other nucleotide sequences in the sample. V gene TRBV11-2 combines with J gene TRBJ2-7; 9 positions match TRBD1. Germline V gives CDR1 SGHAT, CDR2 FQNNGV. The V gene end was trimmed by 1 base and the J gene end by 7 bases; junction bases not matched to a gene: 5. The CDR3 spans 14 residues. The CDR3 DNA is TGTGCCAGCAGCTTAGTTGGGACAGGGTATGAGCAGTACTTC. This sequence encodes CASSLVGTGYEQYF.

This clone was recorded only once. The V gene is TRBV5-4, the J gene TRBJ2-1, with TRBD1 as a possible D gene (5 bases). CDR3 length: 13 residues. Germline assignment: CDR1 SGHNT and CDR2 YYREEE (reference sequence). With 4 bases removed from V and 3 bases from J, the gap between germline ends came to 8 bases. CDR3 sequence reads: CASSPDNYNEQFF. CDR3 bases: TGTGCCAGCAGCCCGGACAACTACAATGAGCAGTTCTTC.

The table lists this clone with a count of one. The chain uses TRBV29-1 and TRBJ2-5; no clear D. The germline V gene has CDR1 SQVTM and CDR2 ANQGSEA. The CDR3 has 14 amino acids. The ends were cut back, 5 bases at V and 2 bases at J, with 15 bases in the middle. DNA for the CDR3: TGCAGCGTTTTCGAGCTCGAGAGGCAAGAGACCCAGTACTTC. This codes for CSVFELERQETQYF.

The rearrangement joins TRBV2 to TRBJ2-7, with 11 bases identical to TRBD2. The CDR3 covers 13 residues. Germline CDR1 is SNHLY and CDR2 is FYNNEI. V shed 4 bases, J shed 6 bases, and the junction held 2 bases outside the gene matches. The CDR3, as DNA: TGTGCCAGCAGTGCAACTAGCGGGAGCGAGCAGTACTTC. Translated, it gives CASSATSGSEQYF.

V gene TRBV25-1 combines with J gene TRBJ2-1; unclear D gene. Germline lookup yields CDR1 MGHDK and CDR2 SYGVNS. The CDR3 runs to 12 residues. V lost 6 bases to trimming and J lost 4 bases, with 7 bases between them. This CDR3 reads CASSGEYNEQFF. In nucleotides, the CDR3 is TGTGCCAGCAGCGGAGAATACAATGAGCAGTTCTTC.

The rearrangement joins TRBV10-3 to TRBJ2-3; TRBD2 aligns across 12 bases. V trimming: 4 bases; J trimming: 4 bases; junction bases outside the gene matches: 9. The germline V gene has CDR1 ENHRY and CDR2 SYGVKD. This CDR3 is built from 17 residues. The CDR3 sequence is CAISGPGLAGTSDTQYF. DNA for the CDR3: TGTGCCATCAGTGGCCCTGGACTAGCGGGGACCTCAGATACGCAGTATTTT.

This chain connects TRBV27 to TRBJ1-5; tentative D call: TRBD1 (5 bases). This CDR3 comprises 14 residues. Germline CDR1 and CDR2: MNHEY and SMNVEV (reference sequence). Trimming cost V 0 bases and J 3 bases, with 6 bases left between them. CDR3 DNA sequence: TGTGCCAGCAGTTTATCGGGGCTCAATCAGCCCCAGCATTTT. This sequence encodes CASSLSGLNQPQHF.

The CDR3 sequence: CASSLVVGTGEQYF. Here the CDR3 DNA reads TGTGCCAGCAGCTTAGTCGTGGGGACGGGTGAGCAGTACTTC. This chain uses TRBV7-2 with TRBJ2-7; D is perhaps TRBD1 or TRBD2 (5 bases each). V was clipped by 1 base and J by 7 bases, with 14 bases between them. The CDR3 has 14 residues. Germline lookup yields CDR1 SGHTA and CDR2 FQGNSA.